One and the same sample provided the 22 T cell receptor beta chains below, sequenced in a study of blood T cells in healthy people across ages. The second PCR ran about 7 to 12 cycles with a sample-barcoded 5' primer and J-beta primers. TCRdb ran MiXCR on the 5' RACE reads and lists one entry per CDR3 protein. The sample carries 1.5 million to 1.8 million distinct CDR3 sequences, 42% recorded once. Sequences were obtained from blood. The receptors derive from a woman younger than 30 in good health.

The V and J genes are TRBV5-1 and TRBJ2-5, with D perhaps matching TRBD2 (5 bases). The end of the DNA is better explained by TRBJ2-7, so the J call may be wrong. This CDR3 has 11 residues. Per germline, CDR1 SGHRS and CDR2 YFSETQ. The CDR3, as DNA: TGCGCCAGCATGGCTGGGAGCGAGCAGTACTTC. This codes for CASMAGSEQYF.

This clonotype was observed a few times. This rearrangement joins TRBV5-1 to TRBJ2-3, with 8 bases matching TRBD2. With 4 bases clipped from V and 4 bases from J, the junction kept 14 bases outside the gene matches. Germline-derived CDR1 and CDR2 are SGHRS and YFSETQ. The CDR3 has 17 amino acids. The DNA for the CDR3 is TGCGCCAGCAGCCGAGGGACTAGTGACTTTTCTCCAGATACGCAGTATTTT. Translating it yields CASSRGTSDFSPDTQYF.

The rearrangement joins TRBV7-9 to TRBJ1-4; unclear D gene. Germline-derived CDR1 and CDR2 are SEHNR and FQNEAQ (reference sequence). This CDR3 has 17 amino acids. The V and J ends lost 5 bases and 0 bases respectively, with 16 bases between them. The CDR3 reads CASSPPPIGATNEKLFF. Written as DNA, the CDR3 is TGTGCCAGCAGCCCACCCCCTATTGGCGCAACTAATGAAAAACTGTTTTTT.

J is TRBJ2-7 and V is TRBV4-3; the D gene is possibly TRBD1 (6 bases). V dropped 0 bases and J dropped 10 bases, with 19 bases sitting between them. Germline loops: CDR1 LGHNA, CDR2 YSLEER. The CDR3 runs 15 residues. DNA of the CDR3: TGCGCCAGCAGCCAAGACTTCGATCCCACAGGGTACCAGTACTTC. This encodes CASSQDFDPTGYQYF.

V usage is TRBV7-8 and J usage is TRBJ2-1; D is possibly TRBD1 (6 bases). Germline CDR1 reads SGHVS; CDR2 reads FQNEAQ. The CDR3 is 12 amino acids. Trimming took off 6 bases at V and 6 bases at J, with 9 bases between the two ends. The CDR3 spells CASRLQGNEQFF. The CDR3, as DNA: TGTGCCAGCAGATTACAGGGCAATGAGCAGTTCTTC.

This clonotype was counted a few times. The chain has TRBV24-1 and TRBJ2-1, with D maybe TRBD1 (5 bases). Trimming took off 5 bases at V and 5 bases at J, with 15 bases between the two ends. Germline V gene lookup returns CDR1 KGHDR and CDR2 SFDVKD. CDR3 length: 15 amino acids. Written as DNA, the CDR3 is TGTGCCACCAGTGCCTATGGCGCAGGGAACAATGAGCAGTTCTTC. This sequence encodes CATSAYGAGNNEQFF.

This chain uses TRBV15 with TRBJ2-1; no firm D call. Germline V gene data show CDR1 as LNHNV and CDR2 as YYDKDF (reference sequence). This CDR3 has 12 residues. The V end lost 3 bases, the J end lost 8 bases, and 8 bases lay between the germline ends. Here the CDR3 reads CATSRAWDEQFF. CDR3 bases: TGTGCCACCAGCAGGGCTTGGGATGAGCAGTTCTTC.

This chain connects TRBV7-2 to TRBJ1-5; perhaps TRBD1 as D (5 bases). Per germline, CDR1 SGHTA and CDR2 FQGNSA. The CDR3 sequence is 14 residues long. Trimming stripped 5 bases from V and 5 bases from J, with 13 bases between. CDR3 nucleotide sequence: TGTGCCAGCAGCCAAACAGGAGGCGATCAGCCCCAGCATTTT. As protein: CASSQTGGDQPQHF. Full variable domain (outside the CDR3, taken from reference TRBV7-2 and TRBJ1-5): GAGVSQSPSNKVTEKGKDVELRCDPISGHTALYWYRQSLGQGLEFLIYFQGNSAPDKSGLPSDRFSAERTGGSVSTLTIQRTQQEDSAVYLCASSQTGGDQPQHFGDGTRLSIL.

The V call is TRBV6-5, the J call TRBJ1-2; TRBD1 matches 11 bases. CDR3 length equals 16 residues. With 4 bases clipped from V and 8 bases from J, the junction kept 12 bases outside the gene matches. Germline values: CDR1 MNHEY, CDR2 SVGAGI. CDR3 DNA sequence: TGTGCCAGCAGTTTCACCGGGACAGGGGGAGGAGGCGGCTACACCTTC. It translates to CASSFTGTGGGGGYTF.

The chain recombines TRBV7-9 with TRBJ1-5; the D is unclear. The CDR3 covers 12 residues. Germline V gene lookup returns CDR1 SEHNR and CDR2 FQNEAQ (reference sequence). Trimming removed 1 base from V and 5 bases from J, with 3 bases in between. CDR3 region: CASSLEDQPQHF. The CDR3 DNA follows: TGTGCCAGCAGCTTAGAAGATCAGCCCCAGCATTTT.

This clonotype has a handful of counts. The chain carries TRBV7-2 and TRBJ2-3; no reliable D call. Trimming removed 5 bases from V and 1 base from J, with 10 bases in between. CDR1 SGHTA and CDR2 FQGNSA come from the germline V gene. The CDR3 consists of 14 residues. The CDR3 DNA reads as TGTGCCAGCAGCCCCCGCTCCGGCACAGATACGCAGTATTTT. Its protein is CASSPRSGTDTQYF.

This chain joins TRBV10-3 and TRBJ2-1; the match to TRBD1 covers 7 bases. Germline lookup yields CDR1 ENHRY and CDR2 SYGVKD. The CDR3 is 14 residues long. V was clipped by 8 bases and J by 5 bases; unmatched bases: 9. CDR3 nucleotide sequence: TGTGCCATCGGAGAATCCGGGACAGACAATGAGCAGTTCTTC. Translated, it gives CAIGESGTDNEQFF.

A few counts support this clonotype. The V call is TRBV12-3 or TRBV12-4, the J call TRBJ2-5; no clear D gene. This CDR3 spans 17 amino acids. V was clipped by 2 bases and J by 4 bases, with 20 bases between them. Written as DNA, the CDR3 is TGTGCCAGCAGTTTAAAATACGACCCTACTCACCTAGAGACCCAGTACTTC. Protein product: CASSLKYDPTHLETQYF.

Details on this clonotype: Germline is not matched at one junction end, which may reflect a read error. V is TRBV5-1 and J is TRBJ1-6; tentatively, D is TRBD1 (5 bases). Germline V gene lookup returns CDR1 SGHRS and CDR2 YFSETQ. The CDR3 has 16 amino acids. The CDR3 reads CASSLDAGTNNSPPHF. The CDR3, as DNA: TGCGCCAGCAGCTTGGATGCAGGGACGAATAATTCACCCCCCCACTTT.

This clonotype appeared a single time. The V gene is TRBV18, the J gene TRBJ2-1; 7 bases are a match to TRBD1. V lost 1 base to trimming and J lost 4 bases; unmatched junction nucleotides: 4. The germline V gene has CDR1 KGHSH and CDR2 LQKENI. This CDR3 spans 15 amino acids. CDR3 sequence (DNA): TGTGCCAGCTCACCACAGGGGGCGGATTACAATGAGCAGTTCTTC. Protein sequence: CASSPQGADYNEQFF.

This clonotype was observed at least ten times. The chain carries TRBV4-2 and TRBJ2-5, with D unresolved. Trimming stripped 0 bases from V and 0 bases from J, with 2 bases between. This CDR3 has 13 amino acids. CDR1 and CDR2 (germline): LGHNA, YNFKEQ. The CDR3 region has the DNA TGTGCCAGCAGCCAAGAGTACCAAGAGACCCAGTACTTC. Protein product: CASSQEYQETQYF.

The V call is TRBV4-3, the J call TRBJ2-3, with 14 nucleotides matching TRBD2. J gave up 3 bases and V 4 bases, and 9 bases lay outside the gene matches. This CDR3 spans 18 amino acids. Germline V gene lookup returns CDR1 LGHNA and CDR2 YSLEER. Written as DNA, the CDR3 is TGCGCCAGCAGCCGACGAGGACTAGCGGGGGGAGGAACAGATACGCAGTATTTT. Translating gives CASSRRGLAGGGTDTQYF.

The rearrangement links TRBV27 to TRBJ2-5; D uncertain. Deletions cut 3 bases from V and 5 bases from J, with 10 bases between. This CDR3 spans 13 amino acids. CDR1 and CDR2 (germline): MNHEY, SMNVEV (reference sequence). The CDR3 loop reads CASSLFGTETQYF. Here the CDR3 DNA reads TGTGCCAGCAGTTTGTTCGGTACCGAGACCCAGTACTTC.

This clonotype was observed a few times. The chain links TRBV12-3 or TRBV12-4 to TRBJ1-5, with a possible D match to TRBD1 (6 bases). The ends were cut back, 5 bases at V and 6 bases at J, with 17 bases in the middle. The CDR3 has 15 residues. DNA of the CDR3: TGTGCCAGCAGTCTAGGGACAACCGAGGGTCAGCCCCAGCATTTT. Protein product: CASSLGTTEGQPQHF.

Points on this clonotype: A clone one base away is much larger, so this may be a read error. The chain has TRBV11-2 and TRBJ2-1; 9 bases are a match to TRBD2. Looked up from germline, CDR1 is SGHAT and CDR2 is FQNNGV. The CDR3 length is 19 residues. The J segment lost 4 bases and the V segment lost 0 bases, leaving 13 bases of the junction unmatched. CDR3 amino acids: CASSLEATGAGGSYNEQFF. Here the CDR3 DNA reads TGTGCCAGCAGCTTAGAAGCTACTGGGGCGGGGGGGTCTTACAATGAGCAGTTCTTC.

The table lists this clonotype with a few counts. The chain recombines TRBV20-1 with TRBJ2-7; D is possibly TRBD1 (6 bases). This CDR3 spans 13 amino acids. Trimming cost V 7 bases and J 2 bases, with 15 bases left between them. Germline CDR1 DFQATT, CDR2 SNEGSKA (reference sequence). CDR3 nucleotide sequence: TGCAGTGTCCAGGGCAGGGGTACCTACGAGCAGTACTTC. The encoded protein is CSVQGRGTYEQYF.

J is TRBJ1-2 and V is TRBV20-1; D is ambiguous. This CDR3 has 17 residues. Germline lookup yields CDR1 DFQATT and CDR2 SNEGSKA (reference sequence). Trimming removed 0 bases at V and 4 bases at J, with 21 bases between. Here the CDR3 DNA reads TGCAGTGCTAGAGATATGGATTTAGGCCTCGTTGTCTATGGCTACACCTTC. Its protein is CSARDMDLGLVVYGYTF.